The rows below give T cell receptor beta chains drawn from one sample of a study of blood T cell repertoires in COVID-19. Profiling relied on immunoSEQ multiplex PCR, and the TCRdb table lists in-frame clones only, not all of them. The repertoire holds 35,000 to 55,000 clones, 70% to 90% seen once, with 3.7% in the top ten. The sample taken for sequencing was peripheral blood. The origin of the receptors is a human donor in a cohort sampled during active COVID-19. Both conserved end residues are part of each CDR3.

v_gene,len,CDR3aa
TRBV19,16,CASSRFAGLSSYEQYF
TRBV28,15,CASSFRGGMNTEAFF
TRBV3-1/TRBV3-2,14,CASSPGDRDSPLHF
TRBV30,15,CAWNLAGGPTDTQYF
TRBV5-3,16,CARSSNPGGASYEQYF
TRBV5-4,15,CASSQGQVRGYGYTF
TRBV4-3,16,CASSQRTGGHTDTQYF
TRBV6-6,16,CALAVGTSASSYEQYF
TRBV6-5,13,CASRNRGLAIQYF
TRBV6-4,17,CASSEGGESTIQETQYF
TRBV7-2,15,CASSRGQGGNQPQHF
TRBV3-1/TRBV3-2,17,CASSQDPFPSNTGELFF
TRBV5-1,15,CASSPGTSGIGEQFF
TRBV5-4,16,CASSSPIDRDNYGYTF
TRBV27,14,CASGLAGSTDTQYF
TRBV6-5,13,CASSYGGGTEAFF
TRBV18,15,CASSPFSVRGTEAFF
TRBV24-1,16,CATSDPGTAINEKLFF
TRBV7-2,15,CASSSLRDRYYGYTF
TRBV9,15,CASSVGTSGGDEQYF
TRBV6-5,15,CASSYSGVGSYEQYF
TRBV10-3,13,CAISDMGETPLHF
TRBV3-1/TRBV3-2,17,CASSHPRSVEGTDTQYF
TRBV4-1,15,CASSQGQVSQETQYF
TRBV19,15,CASNSRRGGVAEAFF
TRBV6-4,13,CASSESTYNEQFF
TRBV29-1,14,CSVAGTSGSYEQYF
TRBV27,15,CASTKNQGAKNIQYF